The rows below give T cell receptor beta chains drawn from one sample of a study of T cell clones after liver transplantation. Produced via immunoSEQ multiplex PCR; TCRdb's table is partial and in-frame only. The sample has 70,000 to 80,000 clones, roughly 90% seen once. Sequencing used CD4+ T cells from blood, obtained before liver transplant. The receptors derive from a human donor who received a liver transplant. Both conserved end residues are part of each CDR3. The D gene is left open where the match is weak. Clone size is shown for a subset of rows, as once, few, many or a class of expanded clone.

D gene,V gene,J gene,clone size,CDR3 protein,CDR3 DNA
NA,TRBV7-2,TRBJ2-7,once,CASSLLNSGSSYEQYF,TGTGCCAGCAGCTTACTCAACAGCGGAAGCTCCTACGAGCAGTACTTC
NA,TRBV5-1,TRBJ1-4,NA,CASRRSRAENEKLFF,TGCGCCAGCAGGAGGTCCCGGGCTGAAAATGAAAAACTGTTTTTT
NA,TRBV19,TRBJ2-7,NA,CASSATAGTGEQYF,TGTGCCAGTAGTGCGACGGCAGGGACGGGAGAGCAGTACTTC
NA,TRBV2,TRBJ1-4,once,CASSGGRGEEKLFF,TGTGCCAGCAGTGGGGGCAGGGGTGAGGAAAAACTGTTTTTT
NA,TRBV9,TRBJ1-1,NA,CASSTGQSRTEAFF,TGTGCCAGCAGCACGGGCCAATCGAGGACTGAAGCTTTCTTT
TRBD2,TRBV2,TRBJ2-2,NA,CASSGLAENGELFF,TGTGCCAGCAGTGGTCTAGCGGAGAACGGGGAGCTGTTTTTT
NA,TRBV6-5,TRBJ1-1,NA,CASSYLQQAFF,TGTGCCAGCAGTTACTTACAACAGGCTTTCTTT
NA,TRBV6-5,TRBJ2-1,NA,CASSRTGRPIGEQFF,TGTGCCAGCAGTAGGACCGGGAGACCCATAGGTGAGCAGTTCTTC
NA,TRBV2,TRBJ2-3,NA,CATSLVENTQYF,TGTGCCACCAGTCTCGTTGAGAATACGCAGTATTTT
NA,TRBV29-1,TRBJ1-2,NA,CSVEQGTAATF,TGCAGCGTTGAACAGGGGACGGCCGCCACCTTC
TRBD2,TRBV6-5,TRBJ2-7,NA,CASSPWLAGPREQYF,TGTGCCAGCAGTCCCTGGTTAGCGGGCCCACGGGAGCAGTACTTC
TRBD1,TRBV28,TRBJ1-5,NA,CATKLQTGFQPQHF,TGTGCCACCAAGCTCCAGACAGGGTTTCAGCCCCAGCATTTT
NA,TRBV5-8,TRBJ2-3,NA,CASSLTGLSSDTQYF,TGTGCCAGCAGCTTAACGGGACTGTCCTCAGATACGCAGTATTTT
TRBD2,TRBV5-4,TRBJ2-1,NA,CASSLSGARNNNEQFF,TGTGCCAGCAGCTTGAGCGGGGCTAGGAATAACAATGAGCAGTTCTTC
NA,TRBV2,TRBJ2-2,NA,CASSDATLNTGELFF,TGTGCCAGCAGTGACGCGACCTTAAACACCGGGGAGCTGTTTTTT
TRBD1,TRBV6-5,TRBJ1-5,NA,CASMRQGGDQPQHF,TGTGCCAGCATGCGACAGGGAGGAGATCAGCCCCAGCATTTT
NA,TRBV13,TRBJ2-3,NA,CASSLPSPTDTQYF,TGTGCCAGCAGCTTACCTAGCCCGACAGATACGCAGTATTTT
TRBD2,TRBV2,TRBJ2-7,NA,CASSGGTREGREQYF,TGTGCCAGCAGTGGAGGGACGCGGGAGGGCCGAGAGCAGTACTTC
NA,TRBV13,TRBJ2-1,NA,CASSPVQGYNEQFF,TGTGCCAGCAGCCCCGTCCAGGGCTACAATGAGCAGTTCTTC
NA,TRBV21-1,TRBJ2-3,NA,CASSPEAGYTDTQYF,TGTGCCAGCAGCCCCGAGGCGGGGTACACAGATACGCAGTATTTT
NA,TRBV7-3,TRBJ2-2,NA,CASSFGVLTNTGELFF,TGTGCCAGCAGCTTTGGGGTACTAACGAACACCGGGGAGCTGTTTTTT
TRBD2,TRBV7-8,TRBJ2-1,NA,CASSSSSGVYNEQFF,TGTGCCAGCAGCTCCTCTAGCGGGGTATACAATGAGCAGTTCTTC
TRBD2,TRBV11-3,TRBJ2-3,NA,CASSPRLAGGPGDTQYF,TGTGCCAGCAGCCCTAGACTAGCGGGAGGGCCGGGAGATACGCAGTATTTT
NA,TRBV19,TRBJ2-2,NA,CASTQVFPSGELFF,TGTGCCAGTACTCAGGTCTTCCCCTCCGGGGAGCTGTTTTTT